The next 9 T cell receptor beta chains were all read from a single sample in a study of T cell repertoires in cytomegalovirus infection. Each CDR3 protein gets one entry after TCRdb re-called the reads with MiXCR. The sample contains fewer than 550,000 distinct CDR3 sequences, roughly 12% of which appear only once. Sequencing was carried out using PBMCs. These receptors were obtained from a human donor in good health (CMV status not recorded). Some clones in this sample may be carry-over from other donors' samples.

The chain employs TRBV10-3 and TRBJ1-1; 9 nucleotides line up with TRBD1. The V and J ends lost 0 bases and 4 bases, in that order; junction bases with no gene match: 3. There are 15 residues in the CDR3. The germline CDR1 and CDR2 sequences are ENHRY and SYGVKD. This CDR3 reads CAISESATGGTEAFF. The CDR3 DNA reads as TGTGCCATCAGTGAGTCGGCGACAGGGGGCACTGAAGCTTTCTTT.

The chain uses TRBV20-1 and TRBJ1-1; no clear D gene. This CDR3 has 14 residues. Germline loops: CDR1 DFQATT, CDR2 SNEGSKA (reference sequence). Trimming took off 5 bases at V and 3 bases at J, with 16 bases between the two ends. The CDR3 nucleotides are TGCAGTGCTTCGATAGAGGGTACCTACACTGAAGCTTTCTTT. Translation gives CSASIEGTYTEAFF.

This clonotype occurred once. The V and J genes are TRBV12-3 or TRBV12-4 and TRBJ2-5; 8 bases are a match to TRBD2. CDR3 length equals 14 residues. Trimming at V came to 5 bases and at J to 3 bases, leaving 5 bases not matched to a gene. CDR3 coding DNA: TGTGCCAGCAGTCCAGGTAGCGGGGAAGAGACCCAGTACTTC. Encoded protein: CASSPGSGEETQYF.

This clonotype was found many times. The chain couples TRBV10-3 to TRBJ2-7, with 7 nucleotides matching TRBD1. Germline V CDR1 and CDR2: ENHRY, SYGVKD. V lost 11 bases to trimming and J lost 6 bases; unmatched junction nucleotides: 13. CDR3 size: 13 residues. CDR3 in DNA: TGTGCCTCGAGACAGGGTAGGGAACGCGAGCAGTACTTC. It yields the protein CASRQGREREQYF.

This sequence joins TRBV2 and TRBJ1-1; no clear D gene. V was trimmed by 4 bases and J by 1 base, leaving 16 bases between them. Germline V CDR1 and CDR2: SNHLY, FYNNEI. This CDR3 region has 16 residues. The CDR3: CASSGTGDRRNTEAFF. CDR3 sequence (DNA): TGTGCCAGCAGTGGGACGGGAGATCGGCGGAACACTGAAGCTTTCTTT.

This clonotype was counted many times. The chain has TRBV7-2 and TRBJ1-2; no definite D call. V gave up 1 base and J gave up 4 bases, with 7 bases separating them. Germline CDR1 SGHTA, CDR2 FQGNSA. This CDR3 has 13 residues. CDR3 DNA sequence: TGTGCCAGCAGCTTAGTGGACCTCTATGGCTACACCTTC. Its translation is CASSLVDLYGYTF.

There are many counts of this clonotype. The CDR3 DNA is TGTGCCAGCACTCCTAGACAGGGCTACTCTGGGGCCAACGTCCTGACTTTC. Translation gives CASTPRQGYSGANVLTF. This chain connects TRBV2 to TRBJ2-6, with 7 nucleotides matching TRBD1. V dropped 7 bases and J dropped 0; count of bases not matched to a gene: 9. In germline, CDR1 is SNHLY, CDR2 FYNNEI. The CDR3 length is 17 residues.

This clonotype has a handful of counts. The chain combines TRBV5-1 with TRBJ2-1, with TRBD2 identical over 11 bases. There are 16 residues in the CDR3. CDR1 is SGHRS and CDR2 is YFSETQ in the germline V gene. With 4 bases clipped from V and 10 bases from J, the junction kept 13 bases outside the gene matches. The CDR3 nucleotides are TGCGCCAGCAGCCCGTCCTTACTAGCGGGAGTCCGGGAGCAGTTCTTC. This encodes CASSPSLLAGVREQFF.

This clonotype has ten or more counts. This chain joins TRBV28 and TRBJ1-1; D is undetermined. Deletions cut 2 bases from V and 1 base from J, with 14 bases between. Looked up from germline, CDR1 is MDHEN and CDR2 is SYDVKM. This CDR3 is 16 amino acids long. The chain's CDR3 is CASSLRAPAGNTEAFF. The CDR3 region has the DNA TGTGCCAGCAGTTTACGGGCACCAGCCGGGAACACTGAAGCTTTCTTT.